This TCR beta chain was documented in a study of shared clonotypes between healthy human individuals. Study results and limitations: Relative to memory subsets, naive subsets generally showed larger estimated richness.

Repertoires were generated with immunoSEQ multiplex PCR, while TCRdb's copy carries only in-frame clones and drops some. The sample has hundreds of thousands of clones, under 95% seen once. It was CD45RO-negative cells, positively selected for CCR7, that made up naive CD8 cells, with terminally differentiated effector memory CD45RA+ cells excluded. V lost 0 bases and J lost 6, with 13 bases in between. The CDR3 loop spans 15 amino acids. Germline V gene lookup returns CDR1 SGHRS and CDR2 YFSETQ. About this clone: Antigen specificity is unknown.

This sequence originates from a man aged 25 to 40 in good health. The chain recombines TRBV5-1 with TRBJ2-1; D gene ambiguous. Sample: naive CD8+ T cells sorted from blood. The DNA for the CDR3 is TGCGCCAGCAGCTTGGGACAAGGCTCCCTCAATGAGCAGTTCTTC. Protein sequence: CASSLGQGSLNEQFF. The variable domain in full, with the rest retrieved from reference TRBV5-1 and TRBJ2-1, is KAGVTQTPRYLIKTRGQQVTLSCSPISGHRSVSWYQQTPGQGLQFLFEYFSETQRNKGNFPGRFSGRQFSNSRSEMNVSTLELGDSALYLCASSLGQGSLNEQFFGPGTRLTVL.